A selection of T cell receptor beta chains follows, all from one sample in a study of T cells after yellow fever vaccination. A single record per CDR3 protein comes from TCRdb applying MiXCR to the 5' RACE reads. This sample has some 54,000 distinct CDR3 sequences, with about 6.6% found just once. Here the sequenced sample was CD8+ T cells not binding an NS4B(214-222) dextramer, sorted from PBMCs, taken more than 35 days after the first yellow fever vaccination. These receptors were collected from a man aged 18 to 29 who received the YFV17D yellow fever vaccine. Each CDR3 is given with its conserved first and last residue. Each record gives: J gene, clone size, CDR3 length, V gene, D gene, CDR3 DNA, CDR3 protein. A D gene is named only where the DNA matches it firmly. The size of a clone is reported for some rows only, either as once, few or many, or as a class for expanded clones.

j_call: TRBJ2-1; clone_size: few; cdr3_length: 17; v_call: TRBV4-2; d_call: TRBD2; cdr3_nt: TGTGCCAGCAGCCAAGGGCTGCGGGGGGCGGTTTTGAATGAGCAGTTCTTC; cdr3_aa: CASSQGLRGAVLNEQFF
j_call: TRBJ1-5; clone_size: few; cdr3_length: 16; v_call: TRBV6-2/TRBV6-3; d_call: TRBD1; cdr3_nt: TGTGCCAGCAGTTACTCGGGACAGGGGGCGATTGAGCCCCAGCATTTT; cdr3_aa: CASSYSGQGAIEPQHF
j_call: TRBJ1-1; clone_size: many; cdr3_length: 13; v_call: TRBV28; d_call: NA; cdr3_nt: TGTGCCAGCAGTTTCGCGGGGTGGAGTGAAGCTTTCTTT; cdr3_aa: CASSFAGWSEAFF
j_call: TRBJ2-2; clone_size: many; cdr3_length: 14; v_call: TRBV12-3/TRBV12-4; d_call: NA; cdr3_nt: TGTGCCAGCGGGGGACTCCTTAACACCGGGGAGCTGTTTTTT; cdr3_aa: CASGGLLNTGELFF
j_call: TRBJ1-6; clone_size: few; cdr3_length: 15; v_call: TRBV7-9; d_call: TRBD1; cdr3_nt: TGTGCCAGCAGCCTAATCCGGGACAGGGCTTCACCCCTCCACTTT; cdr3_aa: CASSLIRDRASPLHF
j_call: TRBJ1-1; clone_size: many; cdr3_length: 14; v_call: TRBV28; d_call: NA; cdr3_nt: TGTGCCAGCAGCATGACCAGGGTACACACTGAAGCTTTCTTT; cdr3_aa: CASSMTRVHTEAFF
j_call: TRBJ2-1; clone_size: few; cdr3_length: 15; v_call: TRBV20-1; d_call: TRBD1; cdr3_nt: TGCAGTGCTAGAGATCGCGGACAGGCCTACAATGAGCAGTTCTTC; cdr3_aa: CSARDRGQAYNEQFF
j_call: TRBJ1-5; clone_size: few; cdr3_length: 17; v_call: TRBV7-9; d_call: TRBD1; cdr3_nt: TGTGCCAGCAGCTTAGAGACAGGGGGCGCGGGCAATCAGCCCCAGCATTTT; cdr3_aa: CASSLETGGAGNQPQHF
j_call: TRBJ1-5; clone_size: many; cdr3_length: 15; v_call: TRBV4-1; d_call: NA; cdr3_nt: TGCGCCAGCAGCCAAGTGGACAGCCGCAATCAGCCCCAGCATTTT; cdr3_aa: CASSQVDSRNQPQHF
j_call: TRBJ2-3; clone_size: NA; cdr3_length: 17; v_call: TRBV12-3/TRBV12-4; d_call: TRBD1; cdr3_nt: TGTGCCTTCTGCCCAACCACAACCGGGACAGGGACAGATACGCAGTATTTT; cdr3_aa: CAFCPTTTGTGTDTQYF
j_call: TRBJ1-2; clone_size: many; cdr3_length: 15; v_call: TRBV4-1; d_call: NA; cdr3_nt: TGCGCCAGCAGCCAGAGGGGGGGAGTTGAGAATGGCTACACCTTC; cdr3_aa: CASSQRGGVENGYTF
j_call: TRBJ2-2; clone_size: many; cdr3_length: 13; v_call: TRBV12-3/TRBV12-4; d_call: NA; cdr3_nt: TGTGCCAGCAGTACTCCGGGGTCCGGGGAGCTGTTTTTT; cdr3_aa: CASSTPGSGELFF
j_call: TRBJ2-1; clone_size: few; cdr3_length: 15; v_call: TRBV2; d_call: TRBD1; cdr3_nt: TGTGCCAGCAGTGAAGGGGACAGGGGTATAGATGAGCAGTTCTTC; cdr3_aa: CASSEGDRGIDEQFF
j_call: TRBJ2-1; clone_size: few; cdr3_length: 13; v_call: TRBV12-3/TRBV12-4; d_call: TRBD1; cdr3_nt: TGTGCCAGCATACTACAGGGGGCCGATGAGCAGTTCTTC; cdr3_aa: CASILQGADEQFF
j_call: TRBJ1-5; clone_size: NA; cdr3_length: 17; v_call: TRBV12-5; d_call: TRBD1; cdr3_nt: TGTGCTAGTGTACCCGGACAGGGGGCGAGGGGTGGTCAGCCCCAGCATTTT; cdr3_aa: CASVPGQGARGGQPQHF
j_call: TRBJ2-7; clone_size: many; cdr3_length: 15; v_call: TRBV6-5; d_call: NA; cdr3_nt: TGTGCCAGCAGTTACTCGACAACGGGGTACGACGAGCAGTACTTC; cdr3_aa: CASSYSTTGYDEQYF
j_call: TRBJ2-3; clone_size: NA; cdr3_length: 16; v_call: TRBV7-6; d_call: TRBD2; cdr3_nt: TGTGCCAGCAGCCCCGGGACTAGCGGGGGCCCCAATACGCAGTATTTT; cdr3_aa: CASSPGTSGGPNTQYF
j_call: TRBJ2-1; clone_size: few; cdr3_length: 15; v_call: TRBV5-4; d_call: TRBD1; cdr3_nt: TGTGCCAGCAGCCCGAGGACAGGGGGCTTCAATGAGCAGTTCTTC; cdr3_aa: CASSPRTGGFNEQFF
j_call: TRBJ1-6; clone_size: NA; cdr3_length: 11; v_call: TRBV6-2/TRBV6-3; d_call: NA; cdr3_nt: TGTGCCAGCAGAGACAGACCACCTCTCCACTTT; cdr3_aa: CASRDRPPLHF
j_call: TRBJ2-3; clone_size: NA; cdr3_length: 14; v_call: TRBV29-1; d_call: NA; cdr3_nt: TGCAGCGTTGAAGGTGGAGTTCACACAGATACGCAGTATTTT; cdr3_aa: CSVEGGVHTDTQYF
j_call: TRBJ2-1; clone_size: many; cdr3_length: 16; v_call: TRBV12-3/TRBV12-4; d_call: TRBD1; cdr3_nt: TGTGCCAGCACCCCCCGAGGGACAGGGGGTACACATGAGCAGTTCTTC; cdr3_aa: CASTPRGTGGTHEQFF
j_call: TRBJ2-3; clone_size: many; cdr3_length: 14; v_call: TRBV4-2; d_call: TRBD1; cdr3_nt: TGTGCCAGCAGCATGTTAACAGGGGGAGATACGCAGTATTTT; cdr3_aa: CASSMLTGGDTQYF
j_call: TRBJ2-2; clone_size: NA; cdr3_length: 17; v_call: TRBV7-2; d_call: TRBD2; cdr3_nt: TGTGCCAGCAGCTTCCCCTCACTAGCGGGGGCCACCGGGGAGCTGTTTTTT; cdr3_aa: CASSFPSLAGATGELFF
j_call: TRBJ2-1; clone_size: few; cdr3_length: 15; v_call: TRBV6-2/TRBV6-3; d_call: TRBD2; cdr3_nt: TGTGCCAGCAGTTACGCGGGGGGGGAATACAATGAGCAGTTCTTC; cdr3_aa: CASSYAGGEYNEQFF
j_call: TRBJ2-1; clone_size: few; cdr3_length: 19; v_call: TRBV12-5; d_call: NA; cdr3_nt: TGTGCTAGTGGTTTGCCGGTTTCAAGGCGGGCAGGGGAGACCAATGAGCAGTTCTTC; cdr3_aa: CASGLPVSRRAGETNEQFF